These T cell receptor beta chains were read from a single sample in a study of shared clonotypes between healthy human individuals. Profiled with immunoSEQ multiplex PCR; TCRdb holds only in-frame clones, not every one. This sample has approximately 980,000 clones, with 76% found just once. Sequenced sample: memory CD4+ T cells sorted from blood. The origin of the receptors is a man between 18 and 29 years old in good health. CDR3s include the opening cysteine and the closing phenylalanine or tryptophan.

V gene: TRBV29-1; J gene: TRBJ2-3; CDR3 protein: CSARGTSGDDTQYF
V gene: TRBV6-6; J gene: TRBJ2-7; CDR3 protein: CASRQGGGTYEQYF
V gene: TRBV30; J gene: TRBJ2-7; CDR3 protein: CACGQVAYEQYF
V gene: TRBV6-6; J gene: TRBJ1-1; CDR3 protein: CASRYRADTEAFF
V gene: TRBV5-4; J gene: TRBJ2-6; CDR3 protein: CASSPEGSWGANVLTF
V gene: TRBV28; J gene: TRBJ1-2; CDR3 protein: CASSESGTGAPWNYGYTF
V gene: TRBV27; J gene: TRBJ1-5; CDR3 protein: CASSPGQGHQPQHF
V gene: TRBV5-6; J gene: TRBJ1-1; CDR3 protein: CASRRQGARTEAFF
V gene: TRBV27; J gene: TRBJ1-1; CDR3 protein: CASSWLRNTEAFF
V gene: TRBV29-1; J gene: TRBJ2-5; CDR3 protein: CSVVRAQETQYF
V gene: TRBV4-1; J gene: TRBJ2-3; CDR3 protein: CASSQRTGFTDTQYF
V gene: TRBV30; J gene: TRBJ1-5; CDR3 protein: CAWREQVGNQPQHF
V gene: TRBV5-1; J gene: TRBJ2-6; CDR3 protein: CASSFGGSGANVLTF
V gene: TRBV27; J gene: TRBJ2-1; CDR3 protein: CASSSGLAVTGNEQFF
V gene: TRBV5-1; J gene: TRBJ2-5; CDR3 protein: CASSLGGEKETQYF
V gene: TRBV7-2; J gene: TRBJ2-1; CDR3 protein: CASSPGQKGTSAWGQFF
V gene: TRBV9; J gene: TRBJ2-5; CDR3 protein: CASSYSGGNQETQYF
V gene: TRBV4-1; J gene: TRBJ2-3; CDR3 protein: CASSQERPGVGADTQYF
V gene: TRBV6-6; J gene: TRBJ1-1; CDR3 protein: CASSPTGVATEAFF